A single sample gave rise to the 27 T cell receptor beta chains below, sequenced in a study of cytomegalovirus exposure and HLA in healthy donors. PCR involved 60 Vbeta and 13 Jbeta primers. The data were produced by immunoSEQ multiplex PCR, yet TCRdb's version contains in-frame clones alone and is incomplete. The sample contains some 170,000 clones, 75% to 85% of which appear only once. Sequencing was performed on PBMCs. The receptor set was obtained from a woman in her late teens or twenties in good health and CMV-seronegative.

The chain has TRBV7-9 and TRBJ2-2; no reliable D call. The CDR3 is 14 residues long. The V end was cut by 2 bases, the J end by 2 bases, with 6 bases between. CDR1 is SEHNR, CDR2 FQNEAQ, per germline (reference sequence). DNA of the CDR3: TGTGCCAGCAGCTTACTAGGCAACACCGGGGAGCTGTTTTTT. Translating it yields CASSLLGNTGELFF.

The chain has TRBV18 and TRBJ1-3; D uncertain. The CDR3 is made up of 16 amino acids. The germline CDR1 and CDR2 sequences are KGHSH and LQKENI. The V gene lost 3 bases and the J gene lost 0 bases, with 12 bases spanning the gap. This CDR3 reads CASSPLAGLSGNTIYF. Written as DNA, the CDR3 is TGTGCCAGCTCACCTCTGGCAGGACTCTCTGGAAACACCATATATTTT.

The rearrangement uses TRBV7-8 and TRBJ2-5; 12 positions agree with TRBD1. The CDR3 covers 18 residues. Germline V gene data show CDR1 as SGHVS and CDR2 as FQNEAQ. The J segment lost 3 bases and the V segment lost 6 bases, leaving 14 bases of the junction unmatched. In DNA form, the CDR3 reads TGTGCCAGCAGGACGAGGCCGGGACAGGGGGCCGATGAAGAGACCCAGTACTTC. It specifies CASRTRPGQGADEETQYF.

Here the CDR3 DNA reads TGTGCCAGTATGGTGGACAGATCCAACCTCGGCACAGATACGCAGTATTTT. It translates to CASMVDRSNLGTDTQYF. The chain is built from TRBV19 and TRBJ2-3; D might be TRBD1 (6 bases). Trimming stripped 7 bases from V and 1 base from J, with 21 bases between. The CDR3 contains 17 residues. Germline V gene data show CDR1 as LNHDA and CDR2 as SQIVND (reference sequence).

This rearrangement joins TRBV28 to TRBJ1-1; tentatively, D is TRBD1 (5 bases). The V end lost 1 base, the J end lost 4 bases, and 10 bases lay between the germline ends. This CDR3 spans 14 amino acids. CDR1 and CDR2 (germline): MDHEN, SYDVKM. The CDR3 loop is CASSLSQGGTEAFF. CDR3 coding DNA: TGTGCCAGCAGTTTATCTCAGGGCGGCACTGAAGCTTTCTTT. The full variable domain, in which reference TRBV28 and TRBJ1-1 provide the parts outside the CDR3, is DVKVTQSSRYLVKRTGEKVFLECVQDMDHENMFWYRQDPGLGLRLIYFSYDVKMKEKGDIPEGYSVSREKKERFSLILESASTNQTSMYLCASSLSQGGTEAFFGQGTRLTVV.

V is TRBV2 and J is TRBJ2-1; D is ambiguous. The CDR3 runs 14 residues. Trimming stripped 2 bases from V and 1 base from J, with 6 bases between. Germline CDR1 is SNHLY and CDR2 is FYNNEI. CDR3 DNA: TGTGCCAGCAGTGAAAGAGGATCCTACAATGAGCAGTTCTTC. Protein product: CASSERGSYNEQFF.

This chain joins TRBV5-1 and TRBJ1-5; 7 positions match TRBD1. Germline assignment: CDR1 SGHRS and CDR2 YFSETQ. Losses at the gene ends were 7 bases for V and 4 bases for J; bases not matched to a gene: 11. CDR3 size: 15 residues. The CDR3 loop is CASVREQGQNQPQHF. In DNA form, the CDR3 reads TGCGCCAGCGTACGGGAACAGGGGCAAAATCAGCCCCAGCATTTT.

In DNA, the CDR3 is TGCAGCGCGGATAGCGGGATGGCAGATACGCAGTATTTT. Its protein product is CSADSGMADTQYF. The chain carries TRBV29-1 and TRBJ2-3; TRBD2 matches at 8 bases. With V trimmed by 7 bases and J by 4 bases, 7 bases remained unmatched. The CDR3 length is 13 residues. CDR1 and CDR2 from the germline V gene are SQVTM and ANQGSEA.

This clone has a single count. The chain recombines TRBV28 with TRBJ1-5, with 7 bases fitting TRBD1. V lost 5 bases to trimming and J lost 4 bases; unmatched junction nucleotides: 8. Germline loops: CDR1 MDHEN, CDR2 SYDVKM. The CDR3 runs 15 residues. CDR3 amino acids: CASSPPGQTNQPQHF. The CDR3 bases are TGTGCCAGCAGTCCACCGGGACAGACTAATCAGCCCCAGCATTTT.

As for this clone: The junction does not match germline at one end; this may be a read error. Other DNA sequences of this sample code for an identical CDR3. The V call is TRBV19, the J call TRBJ2-2, with D maybe TRBD2 (6 bases). Germline values: CDR1 LNHDA, CDR2 SQIVND (reference sequence). This CDR3 region has 17 residues. The CDR3: CASSMRRQGGDTGELFF. CDR3 sequence (DNA): TGCGCCAGTAGTATGAGGCGTCAGGGAGGCGACACCGGGGAGCTGTTTTTT.

This sequence joins TRBV7-6 and TRBJ2-1, with TRBD1 matching 7 bases. Unmatched junction bases numbered 15, after V lost 1 base and J lost 3 bases. CDR3 size: 19 residues. The germline V gene has CDR1 SGHVS and CDR2 FNYEAQ. The CDR3 nucleotides are TGTGCCAGCAGCTTAGGCGGTGCAGGGGGTCCCCCCCGCTACAATGAGCAGTTCTTC. This gives the protein CASSLGGAGGPPRYNEQFF.

This clone occurred once. This chain connects TRBV5-1 to TRBJ2-5; TRBD2 matches 13 bases. The last part of the DNA fits TRBJ2-7 better; the J call may be wrong. Germline V gene lookup returns CDR1 SGHRS and CDR2 YFSETQ. This CDR3 contains 14 residues. CDR3 sequence: CASSPGLAGLEQYF. The DNA for the CDR3 is TGCGCCAGCAGCCCGGGACTAGCGGGACTCGAGCAGTACTTC.

This clone was seen more than once but under ten times. The chain has TRBV19 and TRBJ1-2, with TRBD1 matching over 8 bases. The length of the CDR3 is 15 residues. The V and J ends lost 0 bases and 7 bases, in that order; junction bases with no gene match: 7. Germline values: CDR1 LNHDA, CDR2 SQIVND (reference sequence). Here the CDR3 reads CASSIDLRTGRGYTF. CDR3 sequence (DNA): TGTGCCAGTAGTATAGACCTACGGACAGGGCGTGGCTACACCTTC.

The chain links TRBV5-4 to TRBJ1-2, with D perhaps matching TRBD1 (6 bases). The V gene's germline CDR1 is SGHNT and CDR2 YYREEE (reference sequence). V was pared by 5 bases and J by 4 bases, with 15 bases between. This CDR3 spans 14 amino acids. Here the CDR3 reads CASSSSGGTYGYTF. CDR3 nucleotide sequence: TGTGCCAGCAGTTCGAGCGGGGGCACCTATGGCTACACCTTC.

This chain links TRBV5-1 with TRBJ2-5; 11 positions agree with TRBD1. J was trimmed by 1 base and V by 3 bases; bases with no gene match: 5. Looked up from germline, CDR1 is SGHRS and CDR2 is YFSETQ. There are 16 residues in the CDR3. CDR3 bases: TGCGCCAGCAGCTCGGGGGACAGGGGGGCCCAAGAGACCCAGTACTTC. It is translated as CASSSGDRGAQETQYF.

This clone was counted a few times. This chain links TRBV2 with TRBJ2-5; the match to TRBD2 covers 10 bases. The CDR3 is 14 residues long. After removal of 3 bases from V and 4 bases from J, the junction contained 2 bases not matched to a gene. The germline V gene encodes CDR1 SNHLY and CDR2 FYNNEI. The CDR3 sequence is CASSERLAGETQYF. The DNA of the CDR3 is TGTGCCAGCAGTGAGAGACTAGCGGGAGAGACCCAGTACTTC.

The J gene is TRBJ1-2, the V gene TRBV6-1, with TRBD1 as a possible D gene (5 bases). With 7 bases removed from V and 3 bases from J, the gap between germline ends came to 15 bases. Germline V lookup: CDR1 MNHNS, CDR2 SASEGT. The CDR3 is 14 residues long. The CDR3 reads CASTGRAGHYGYTF. The DNA of the CDR3 is TGTGCCAGCACCGGCAGAGCAGGGCACTATGGCTACACCTTC.

The count of this clone is one. The chain recombines TRBV29-1 with TRBJ2-2; D might be TRBD1 (6 bases). V lost 0 bases and J lost 6, with 17 bases in between. This CDR3 has 16 amino acids. Germline V CDR1 and CDR2: SQVTM, ANQGSEA. The CDR3 loop is CSVEDLAGDSSGELFF. The CDR3 nucleotides are TGCAGCGTTGAAGATCTGGCAGGGGATTCTTCCGGGGAGCTGTTTTTT.

The chain uses TRBV6-6 and TRBJ2-3; 7 positions match TRBD1. This CDR3 comprises 15 residues. Germline CDR1 is MNHNY and CDR2 is SVGAGI (reference sequence). V dropped 2 bases and J dropped 7; count of bases not matched to a gene: 9. CDR3 nucleotides: TGTGCCAGCAGTTACGGCAGGGGGAGCCCCAATACGCAGTATTTT. Translating it yields CASSYGRGSPNTQYF.

This clone was detected only a few times. At one of its ends the junction is not consistent with the germline gene, which may arise from a read error. This rearrangement joins TRBV7-9 to TRBJ1-1, with D perhaps matching TRBD1 (5 bases). Germline-derived CDR1 and CDR2 are SEHNR and FQNEAQ (reference sequence). CDR3 length: 12 amino acids. The CDR3, as DNA: TGTTCCAGCAGCTTCGGGGGAACTGAAGCTTTCTTT. Its protein product is CSSSFGGTEAFF.

The V call is TRBV27, the J call TRBJ2-1, with D possibly matching TRBD2 (5 bases). The CDR3 loop spans 13 amino acids. The germline gives CDR1 MNHEY, CDR2 SMNVEV (reference sequence). The V end lost 0 bases, the J end lost 5 bases, and 5 bases lay between the germline ends. CDR3 nucleotide sequence: TGTGCCAGCAGTTTATCCGGGGACAATGAGCAGTTCTTC. Translating it yields CASSLSGDNEQFF.

The chain's CDR3 is CASSLYPGLEDGEQFF. The CDR3 DNA sequence: TGTGCCAGCTCTCTATACCCGGGACTAGAGGATGGTGAGCAGTTCTTC. The gene calls are TRBV18 and TRBJ2-1; TRBD2 matches at 8 bases. Germline lookup yields CDR1 KGHSH and CDR2 LQKENI. This CDR3 has 16 residues. V lost 6 bases to trimming and J lost 9 bases; unmatched junction nucleotides: 16.

The chain joins TRBV7-2 to TRBJ2-7; 8 bases agree with TRBD1. Germline CDR1 SGHTA, CDR2 FQGNSA. Trimming at V came to 5 bases and at J to 4 bases, leaving 13 bases not matched to a gene. CDR3 length: 16 residues. As DNA, the CDR3 is TGTGCCAGCAGCCGTCGGACGGCAGGGGGCTTATACGAGCAGTACTTC. Its protein product is CASSRRTAGGLYEQYF. The entire variable domain, with the rest obtained from reference TRBV7-2 and TRBJ2-7, is as follows: GAGVSQSPSNKVTEKGKDVELRCDPISGHTALYWYRQSLGQGLEFLIYFQGNSAPDKSGLPSDRFSAERTGGSVSTLTIQRTQQEDSAVYLCASSRRTAGGLYEQYFGPGTRLTVT.

This chain links TRBV27 with TRBJ2-7; maybe TRBD2 (5 bases). The germline V gene encodes CDR1 MNHEY and CDR2 SMNVEV (reference sequence). The CDR3 length is 13 residues. V was clipped by 0 bases and J by 5 bases, with 8 bases between them. The CDR3 is CASSLSFGNEQYF. The CDR3 DNA follows: TGTGCCAGCAGTTTATCGTTCGGGAACGAGCAGTACTTC.

The V gene is TRBV6-5, the J gene TRBJ2-1; TRBD2 matches at 12 bases. V dropped 5 bases and J dropped 4; count of bases not matched to a gene: 3. Germline CDR1 reads MNHEY; CDR2 reads SVGAGI. The CDR3 sequence is 15 residues long. The CDR3 region has the DNA TGTGCCAGCAGTCCAGGACTAGCGGGGTACAATGAGCAGTTCTTC. Residues: CASSPGLAGYNEQFF.

This clone came up a few times. This rearrangement joins TRBV6-5 to TRBJ1-2, with 9 nucleotides matching TRBD1. Germline V lookup: CDR1 MNHEY, CDR2 SVGAGI. Trimming removed 2 bases from V and 4 bases from J; junction bases left unmatched: 5. The CDR3 length is 15 residues. The CDR3 here is CASSYKGTGTYGYTF. As DNA, the CDR3 is TGTGCCAGCAGTTACAAAGGGACAGGGACCTATGGCTACACCTTC.

This rearrangement joins TRBV2 to TRBJ1-5; tentatively, D is TRBD1 (6 bases). This CDR3 spans 15 amino acids. Germline assignment: CDR1 SNHLY and CDR2 FYNNEI. The V end was cut by 6 bases, the J end by 4 bases, with 16 bases between. The CDR3 coding sequence is TGTGCCAGCAGCGCCTCGACAGGCATTAATCAGCCCCAGCATTTT. Amino acids: CASSASTGINQPQHF.